This is a list of T cell receptor beta chains from one sample in a study of cytomegalovirus exposure and HLA in healthy donors. The protocol was immunoSEQ multiplex PCR, while the TCRdb copy is restricted to in-frame clones and leaves out a portion. The sample records 100,000 or so clones, approximately 70% being singletons. Sequenced sample: PBMCs. The receptor set was obtained from a woman aged 18-29 years in good health and CMV-seropositive. CDR3s include the opening cysteine and the closing phenylalanine or tryptophan. The D gene is left open where the match is weak. Size is stated for part of the rows, as once, few or many counts, or as a class when the clone is expanded.

few	TRBV19	TRBJ1-1	-	TGTGCCAGTAGTGCTGGACAGTGGGCAGCTTTCTTT	CASSAGQWAAFF
-	TRBV7-2	TRBJ2-7	TRBD1	TGTGCCAGCAGCTTTGCGACAGGGGGACCCTACGAGCAGTACTTC	CASSFATGGPYEQYF
once	TRBV5-1	TRBJ2-1	TRBD2	TGCGCCAGCAGCTTGCCTAGCGGGGGGTCCAATGAGCAGTTCTTC	CASSLPSGGSNEQFF
-	TRBV6-5	TRBJ2-4	TRBD1	TGTGCCAGCAGTTACTGGGGGATCGACAGGGCGGACATTCAGTACTTC	CASSYWGIDRADIQYF
-	TRBV15	TRBJ2-3	TRBD2	TGTGCCACCAGCAGAGAGGCGGGAGAGCCAGATACGCAGTATTTT	CATSREAGEPDTQYF
-	TRBV4-3	TRBJ2-2	TRBD1	TGCGCCAGCAGCCGCCGGACAGGGGAAAACACCGGGGAGCTGTTTTTT	CASSRRTGENTGELFF
-	TRBV27	TRBJ2-7	TRBD2	TGTGCCAGCAGTTTAAGCGGGATCGGCGAATACGAGCAGTACTTC	CASSLSGIGEYEQYF
-	TRBV11-3	TRBJ2-1	-	TGTGCCAGCAGCTTCTTCGGAGGTAATGAGCAGTTCTTC	CASSFFGGNEQFF
once	TRBV13	TRBJ2-3	-	TGTGCCAGCAGCTCACAGGGCTCGATCACAGATACGCAGTATTTT	CASSSQGSITDTQYF
-	TRBV7-3	TRBJ2-1	TRBD2	TGTGCCAGCGCCCATAGCGGGGCCTACAATGAGCAGTTCTTC	CASAHSGAYNEQFF
once	TRBV6-6	TRBJ2-6	-	TGTGCCAGCAGCAACCCGACTTTCTCTGGGGCCAACGTCCTGACTTTC	CASSNPTFSGANVLTF
-	TRBV5-6	TRBJ2-1	TRBD2	TGTGCCAGCAGCTTGGAGACTAGCGGGATCAATGAGCAGTTCTTC	CASSLETSGINEQFF
few	TRBV7-3	TRBJ1-1	-	TGTGCCAGCAGCCTGGACTTCGGGTACGCAGCTTTCTTT	CASSLDFGYAAFF
-	TRBV27	TRBJ2-7	TRBD1	TGTGCCAGCAGTTTCCTAGCCATAGGGGGCGCGAGGTACGAGCAGTACTTC	CASSFLAIGGARYEQYF
-	TRBV18	TRBJ1-1	-	TGTGCCAGCTCACAGGGGGTGGACACTGAAGCTTTCTTT	CASSQGVDTEAFF